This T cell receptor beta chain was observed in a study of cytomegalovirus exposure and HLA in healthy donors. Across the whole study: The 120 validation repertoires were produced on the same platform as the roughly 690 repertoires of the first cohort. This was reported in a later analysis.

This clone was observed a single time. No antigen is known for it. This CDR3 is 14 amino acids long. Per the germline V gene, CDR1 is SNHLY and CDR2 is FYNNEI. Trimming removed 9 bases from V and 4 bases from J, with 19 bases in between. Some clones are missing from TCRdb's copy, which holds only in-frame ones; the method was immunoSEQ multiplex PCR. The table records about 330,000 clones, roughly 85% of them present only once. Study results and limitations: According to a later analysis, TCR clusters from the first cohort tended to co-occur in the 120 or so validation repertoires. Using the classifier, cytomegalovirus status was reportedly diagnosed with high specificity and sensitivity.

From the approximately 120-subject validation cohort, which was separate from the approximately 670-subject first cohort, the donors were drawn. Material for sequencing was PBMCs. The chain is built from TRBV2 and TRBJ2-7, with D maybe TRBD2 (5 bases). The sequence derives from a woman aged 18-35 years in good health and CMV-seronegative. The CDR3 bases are TGTGCCAGTATCTTGGAGGCAGCACGATACGAGCAGTACTTC. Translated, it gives CASILEAARYEQYF.